Presented here are 20 T cell receptor beta chains from one specimen sequenced in a study of shared clonotypes between healthy human individuals. Assay used: immunoSEQ multiplex PCR; TCRdb lists only in-frame clones, some missing. The sample lists roughly 2.4 million clones, about 94% occurring once. Sequencing was performed on naive CD4+ T cells sorted from blood. Subset specified: CD45RA+ positively selected. The source is a man in his late teens or twenties in good health.

J is TRBJ2-1 and V is TRBV7-3; 9 bases are shared with TRBD2. CDR3 length: 15 amino acids. V was clipped by 3 bases and J by 13 bases; unmatched bases: 13. CDR1 is SGHTA, CDR2 FQGTGA, per germline. CDR3 protein: CASSLGPGLADYQFF. CDR3 nucleotide sequence: TGTGCCAGCAGCTTGGGGCCGGGACTAGCCGATTATCAGTTCTTC. Looking up the rest from reference TRBV7-3 and TRBJ2-1 gives the full variable domain: GAGVSQTPSNKVTEKGKYVELRCDPISGHTALYWYRQSLGQGPEFLIYFQGTGAADDSGLPNDRFFAVRPEGSVSTLKIQRTERGDSAVYLCASSLGPGLADYQFFGPGTRLTVL.

Concerning this clone itself: The sample contains more than one DNA sequence encoding this CDR3. J is TRBJ2-2 and V is TRBV7-2; D unclear. The CDR3 spans 15 residues. Looked up from germline, CDR1 is SGHTA and CDR2 is FQGNSA. V was shortened by 3 bases and J by 2 bases, with 10 bases between the two germline ends. CDR3 sequence (DNA): TGTGCCAGCAGCTTGGTGGGCCCAAACACCGGGGAGCTGTTTTTT. This gives the protein CASSLVGPNTGELFF.

With respect to this clone: Different DNA sequences within this sample yield the same CDR3. This chain connects TRBV2 to TRBJ2-7; 9 positions agree with TRBD1. Germline V CDR1 and CDR2: SNHLY, FYNNEI. The CDR3 is 11 residues long. V lost 8 bases, J lost 6 bases, and 2 bases stayed unmatched. The CDR3 sequence: CASRDRAEQYF. The CDR3 DNA is TGTGCCAGCCGGGACAGGGCCGAGCAGTACTTC.

This chain joins TRBV7-2 and TRBJ2-5; D assignment may be TRBD1 or TRBD2 (5 bases each). Germline values: CDR1 SGHTA, CDR2 FQGNSA. V dropped 3 bases and J dropped 6 bases, with 8 bases sitting between them. The CDR3 totals 12 residues. Here the CDR3 reads CASSFEGQTQYF. The CDR3 nucleotides read TGTGCCAGCAGCTTTGAGGGGCAGACCCAGTACTTC.

The sample holds one count of this clone. The V and J genes are TRBV18 and TRBJ1-1; D unresolved. This CDR3 has 14 residues. Germline-derived CDR1 and CDR2 are KGHSH and LQKENI. Between the trimmed V and J ends, which lost 6 bases and 0 bases, there was a span of 11 bases. Written as DNA, the CDR3 is TGTGCCAGCTCGCTAAAGCAAGTGAACACTGAAGCTTTCTTT. This translates into CASSLKQVNTEAFF.

As to this clone: The sample carries other DNA sequences with the same CDR3. This chain links TRBV6-5 with TRBJ2-6, with D perhaps being TRBD1 or TRBD2 (5 bases each). Germline V gives CDR1 MNHEY, CDR2 SVGAGI. V dropped 6 bases and J dropped 0 bases, with 9 bases sitting between them. This CDR3 is built from 15 residues. This chain's CDR3 is CASSRGSSGANVLTF. In nucleotides, the CDR3 is TGTGCCAGCAGCCGGGGCAGCTCTGGGGCCAACGTCCTGACTTTC.

This chain links TRBV5-6 with TRBJ1-4; 8 positions match TRBD1. CDR1 SGHDT and CDR2 YYEEEE come from the germline V gene. V shed 0 bases, J shed 2 bases, and the junction held 9 bases outside the gene matches. The CDR3 covers 18 residues. The CDR3 here is CASSLGDRSLGTNEKLFF. DNA for the CDR3: TGTGCCAGCAGCTTGGGGGACAGGTCTTTAGGGACTAATGAAAAACTGTTTTTT.

This CDR3 is CASIARDRNYGYTF. In DNA, the CDR3 is TGTGCCAGCATCGCGAGGGACAGAAACTATGGCTACACCTTC. This rearrangement joins TRBV6-1 to TRBJ1-2, with TRBD1 identical over 7 bases. CDR1 is MNHNS and CDR2 is SASEGT in the germline V gene. V gave up 7 bases and J gave up 2 bases; unmatched junction bases: 7. This CDR3 comprises 14 residues.

This chain joins TRBV14 and TRBJ1-1; D not certain. CDR1 is SGHDN, CDR2 FVKESK, per germline. Deletions cut 1 base from V and 2 bases from J, with 11 bases between. This CDR3 has 15 amino acids. For the CDR3, the DNA is TGTGCCAGCAGCCAAGGCGGACGGAGCAACACTGAAGCTTTCTTT. Translating gives CASSQGGRSNTEAFF.

As to this clone: Other DNA sequences from this sample encode an identical CDR3 as well. The rearrangement joins TRBV18 to TRBJ1-4, with D possibly being TRBD1 (5 bases). V lost 2 bases and J lost 3, with 13 bases in between. Germline lookup yields CDR1 KGHSH and CDR2 LQKENI. The CDR3 length is 16 residues. The CDR3 is CASSPTTGGSNEKLFF. CDR3 bases: TGTGCCAGCTCACCAACCACCGGGGGATCTAATGAAAAACTGTTTTTT.

The gene calls are TRBV12-1 and TRBJ2-3; the D segment call TRBD2 is taken from the table without a DNA check. TRBV12-1 is a listed pseudogene. This CDR3 has 17 amino acids. This chain's CDR3 is CASSFLPGEGGTDTQYF. The CDR3 DNA follows: TGTGCCAGCAGCTTTCTTCCGGGAGAGGGAGGTACAGATACGCAGTATTTT.

The rearrangement joins TRBV6-1 to TRBJ1-1; possibly TRBD1 for D (6 bases). Germline CDR1 is MNHNS and CDR2 is SASEGT. The CDR3 totals 14 residues. Between the trimmed V and J ends, which lost 6 bases and 3 bases, there was a span of 14 bases. The CDR3 DNA reads as TGTGCCAGCAGGTACAGGGAGAAGGACACTGAAGCTTTCTTT. It translates to CASRYREKDTEAFF.

The chain has TRBV30 and TRBJ2-3; TRBD1 aligns across 10 bases. J gave up 3 bases and V 0 bases, and 6 bases lay outside the gene matches. The CDR3 is made up of 16 amino acids. CDR1 and CDR2 (germline): GTSNPN, SVGIG (reference sequence). The CDR3 protein is CAWSVRRTGGTDTQYF. CDR3 coding DNA: TGTGCCTGGAGTGTACGGAGGACAGGGGGTACAGATACGCAGTATTTT. The variable domain in full, completed from reference TRBV30 and TRBJ2-3, reads SQTIHQWPATLVQPVGSPLSLECTVEGTSNPNLYWYRQAAGRGLQLLFYSVGIGQISSEVPQNLSASRPQDRQFILSSKKLLLSDSGFYLCAWSVRRTGGTDTQYFGPGTRLTVL.

Points on this clone: The same CDR3 can be traced to other DNA sequences in this sample. The chain couples TRBV7-9 to TRBJ1-6; 9 bases map to TRBD1. Germline V gene lookup returns CDR1 SEHNR and CDR2 FQNEAQ (reference sequence). The CDR3 runs 15 residues. Trimming removed 5 bases from V and 5 bases from J; junction bases left unmatched: 4. The CDR3 loop is CASSPRTGDNSPLHF. The CDR3, as DNA: TGTGCCAGCAGCCCCCGGACAGGGGATAATTCACCCCTCCACTTT.

The V and J genes are TRBV9 and TRBJ1-5, with 9 bases aligning to TRBD1. The V gene's germline CDR1 is SGDLS and CDR2 YYNGEE. J was trimmed by 6 bases and V by 4 bases; bases with no gene match: 5. The CDR3 consists of 14 residues. In DNA form, the CDR3 reads TGTGCCAGCAGCAAGGGGACAGGGTTTCAGCCCCAGCATTTT. Translating gives CASSKGTGFQPQHF.

This chain joins TRBV18 and TRBJ2-1; 8 bases fit TRBD2. The junction had 3 bases not matched to a gene; V was cut back by 4 bases and J by 4 bases. CDR1 is KGHSH, CDR2 LQKENI, per germline. CDR3 length: 14 residues. The CDR3 region has the DNA TGTGCCAGCTCACAACTAGCGGCGTACAATGAGCAGTTCTTC. This codes for CASSQLAAYNEQFF.

V is TRBV9 and J is TRBJ2-2, with a possible D match to TRBD2 (5 bases). Germline values: CDR1 SGDLS, CDR2 YYNGEE. The V and J ends lost 0 bases and 2 bases respectively, with 8 bases between them. This CDR3 is 15 amino acids long. DNA of the CDR3: TGTGCCAGCAGCGTAGTTCGGGATAACACCGGGGAGCTGTTTTTT. Translating it yields CASSVVRDNTGELFF.

The chain couples TRBV6-5 to TRBJ1-5, with D uncertain. Germline V gene data show CDR1 as MNHEY and CDR2 as SVGAGI. V was clipped by 6 bases and J by 2 bases, with 14 bases between them. The CDR3 runs to 15 residues. CDR3 sequence: CASSRSSGGNQPQHF. In DNA, the CDR3 is TGTGCCAGCAGCAGATCGTCCGGGGGCAATCAGCCCCAGCATTTT.

The V and J genes are TRBV25-1 and TRBJ1-1; no clear D. This CDR3 has 14 amino acids. Deletions cut 6 bases from V and 6 bases from J, with 17 bases between. Germline V lookup: CDR1 MGHDK, CDR2 SYGVNS. For the CDR3, the DNA is TGTGCCAGCAGACGGACGGGTGGTGGGTCTGAAGCTTTCTTT. Its translation: CASRRTGGGSEAFF.

The CDR3 loop reads CAIRDSLGADTQYF. The CDR3 nucleotides read TGTGCCATCAGGGACTCCCTCGGTGCAGATACGCAGTATTTT. The chain joins TRBV10-3 to TRBJ2-3; a weak D match, TRBD2 (5 bases). This CDR3 comprises 14 residues. V was clipped by 6 bases and J by 4 bases, with 14 bases between them. Germline CDR1 is ENHRY and CDR2 is SYGVKD.